This T cell receptor beta chain was recovered during a study of technical replicates of blood from a few donors. V lost 6 bases and J lost 8; bases outside the gene matches: 6. CDR1 and CDR2 from the germline V gene are MNHNS and SASEGT. This CDR3 is built from 13 residues. TCRdb keeps only in-frame clones here, not all; method: immunoSEQ multiplex PCR. This repertoire shows 85,000 to 90,000 clones, 85% to 95% found once; its top ten account for under 0.3%. The clonotype originates from a human donor in good health. J is TRBJ2-1 and V is TRBV6-1; 8 bases map to TRBD1. Sequencing was performed on T cells isolated from PBMCs. CDR3 bases: TGTGCCAGCAGAGAAAACAGGGGGTATGAGCAGTTCTTC. It specifies CASRENRGYEQFF.